This TCR beta chain was sequenced in a study of shared clonotypes between healthy human individuals. Only in-frame clones appear in the TCRdb table, and some are missing; sequencing was by immunoSEQ multiplex PCR. The sample shows 2,500,000 or so clones, over 85% of them seen only once. The sample consisted of naive CD4+ T cells sorted from blood. This sample's subset: CD45RA+ positively selected. The receptor comes from a man between 18 and 29 years old in good health.

The CDR3 nucleotides are TGTGCCTGGAGTCCTGGGACAGGACAAAACATTCAGTACTTC. Translated: CAWSPGTGQNIQYF. The chain uses TRBV30 and TRBJ2-4, with 8 bases fitting TRBD1. Germline CDR1 is GTSNPN and CDR2 is SVGIG (reference sequence). CDR3 length: 14 residues. With V trimmed by 2 bases and J by 5 bases, 5 bases remained unmatched.